Below, 8 T cell receptor beta chains from the same sample are listed, as sequenced in a study of beta chain features in type 1 diabetes. Expressed TCRB transcripts got sequenced, as all isolated RNA was reverse transcribed. Measured with immunoSEQ multiplex PCR; TCRdb has only the in-frame clones, and not every one. Here the sample spans over 500,000 clones, about 14% being singletons. Input material: naive CD4+ T cells from blood. These receptors were collected from a man aged 18-30 years in good health.

The J gene is TRBJ2-1, the V gene TRBV7-2, with TRBD2 as a possible D gene (5 bases). V lost 3 bases and J lost 6, with 15 bases in between. This CDR3 is built from 15 residues. CDR1 is SGHTA and CDR2 is FQGNSA in the germline V gene. The CDR3 sequence: CASSFSAARGNEQFF. As DNA, the CDR3 is TGTGCCAGCAGCTTTTCGGCAGCTCGGGGCAATGAGCAGTTCTTC.

This chain connects TRBV7-9 to TRBJ2-1, with 7 bases lining up with TRBD1. The V and J ends lost 5 bases and 7 bases, in that order; junction bases with no gene match: 11. The V gene's germline CDR1 is SEHNR and CDR2 FQNEAQ (reference sequence). The CDR3 is made up of 15 amino acids. The DNA of the CDR3 is TGTGCCAGCAGCCGTTCAATCAGACAGGGTAATGAGCAGTTCTTC. Protein: CASSRSIRQGNEQFF.

This clone was recorded many times. The CDR3 sequence is CASSQSTTHEQFF. CDR3 DNA: TGCGCCAGCAGTCAATCGACAACCCATGAGCAGTTCTTC. This chain connects TRBV23-1 to TRBJ2-1, with D unresolved. TRBV23-1 is an open reading frame whose function is uncertain. The CDR3 runs 13 residues. V was shortened by 0 bases and J by 8 bases, with 8 bases between the two germline ends.

Note on this clone: This same CDR3 is encoded by further DNA sequences in the sample. The V call is TRBV18, the J call TRBJ1-2, with no clear D. V was cut by 2 bases and J by 4 bases, with 8 bases left in between. CDR1 is KGHSH and CDR2 is LQKENI in the germline V gene. The length of the CDR3 is 13 residues. Here the CDR3 reads CASSPDTSYGYTF. CDR3 coding DNA: TGTGCCAGCTCACCAGATACTTCCTATGGCTACACCTTC. Together with reference TRBV18 and TRBJ1-2, the CDR3 gives the full variable domain: NAGVMQNPRHLVRRRGQEARLRCSPMKGHSHVYWYRQLPEEGLKFMVYLQKENIIDESGMPKERFSAEFPKEGPSILRIQQVVRGDSAAYFCASSPDTSYGYTFGSGTRLTVV.

The CDR3 DNA reads TGTGCCAGTAGTATAGATGGGATAGCCAAAAACATTCAGTACTTC. Amino acid sequence: CASSIDGIAKNIQYF. V gene TRBV19 combines with J gene TRBJ2-4; unclear D gene. The CDR3 contains 15 residues. Between the trimmed V and J ends, which lost 0 bases and 0 bases, there was a span of 6 bases. Germline assignment: CDR1 LNHDA and CDR2 SQIVND (reference sequence).

V and J are TRBV7-6 and TRBJ2-7; 10 bases are shared with TRBD1. V lost 4 bases, J lost 4 bases, and 7 bases stayed unmatched. This CDR3 is built from 15 residues. CDR1 and CDR2 from the germline V gene are SGHVS and FNYEAQ. The CDR3 loop reads CASSSRTGGFYEQYF. CDR3 sequence (DNA): TGTGCCAGCAGCTCCCGGACAGGGGGGTTTTACGAGCAGTACTTC.

This clone was seen only a few times. V gene TRBV27 combines with J gene TRBJ2-5; 9 bases map to TRBD1. CDR1 MNHEY and CDR2 SMNVEV come from the germline V gene (reference sequence). This CDR3 is built from 16 residues. V dropped 3 bases and J dropped 2; count of bases not matched to a gene: 7. This CDR3 is CASSFSGTGIQETQYF. The CDR3 region has the DNA TGTGCCAGCAGTTTCTCCGGGACAGGGATACAAGAGACCCAGTACTTC.

This clone appeared a few times. V is TRBV28 and J is TRBJ2-7; tentative D call: TRBD2 (5 bases). The CDR3 covers 15 residues. Germline values: CDR1 MDHEN, CDR2 SYDVKM. V dropped 2 bases and J dropped 0 bases, with 11 bases sitting between them. DNA for the CDR3: TGTGCCAGCAGTTTAGCCGGGGTGAGCTCCTACGAGCAGTACTTC. As protein: CASSLAGVSSYEQYF.